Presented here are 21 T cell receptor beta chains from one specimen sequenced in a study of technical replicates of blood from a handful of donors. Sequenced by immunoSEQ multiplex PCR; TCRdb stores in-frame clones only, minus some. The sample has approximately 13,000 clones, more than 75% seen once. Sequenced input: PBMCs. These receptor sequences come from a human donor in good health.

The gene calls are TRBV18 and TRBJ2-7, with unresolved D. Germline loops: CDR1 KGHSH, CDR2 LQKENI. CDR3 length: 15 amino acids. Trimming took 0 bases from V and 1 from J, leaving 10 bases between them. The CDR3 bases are TGTGCCAGCTCACCACCCGGGTTAGGTTCCTACGAGCAGTACTTC. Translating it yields CASSPPGLGSYEQYF.

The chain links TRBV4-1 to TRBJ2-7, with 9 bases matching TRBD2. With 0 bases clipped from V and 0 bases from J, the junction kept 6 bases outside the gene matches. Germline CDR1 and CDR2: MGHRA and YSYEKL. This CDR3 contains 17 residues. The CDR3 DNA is TGCGCCAGCAGCCAAGATGGTGGGCGGGAGGGCTCCTACGAGCAGTACTTC. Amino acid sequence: CASSQDGGREGSYEQYF.

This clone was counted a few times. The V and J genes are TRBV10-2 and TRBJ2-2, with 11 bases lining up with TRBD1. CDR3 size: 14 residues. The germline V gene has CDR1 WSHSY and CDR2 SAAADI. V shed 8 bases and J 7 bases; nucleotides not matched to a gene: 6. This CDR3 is CASLGQGAIGELFF. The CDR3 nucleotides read TGCGCCAGCCTAGGACAGGGGGCTATCGGGGAGCTGTTTTTT.

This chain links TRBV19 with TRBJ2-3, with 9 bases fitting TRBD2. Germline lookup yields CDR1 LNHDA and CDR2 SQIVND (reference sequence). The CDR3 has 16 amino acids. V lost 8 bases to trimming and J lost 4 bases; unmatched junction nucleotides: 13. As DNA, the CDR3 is TGTGCCAGTGGATCCAGCGGGACTAGCTTGTCAGATACGCAGTATTTT. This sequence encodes CASGSSGTSLSDTQYF. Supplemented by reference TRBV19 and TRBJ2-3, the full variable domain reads DGGITQSPKYLFRKEGQNVTLSCEQNLNHDAMYWYRQDPGQGLRLIYYSQIVNDFQKGDIAEGYSVSREKKESFPLTVTSAQKNPTAFYLCASGSSGTSLSDTQYFGPGTRLTVL.

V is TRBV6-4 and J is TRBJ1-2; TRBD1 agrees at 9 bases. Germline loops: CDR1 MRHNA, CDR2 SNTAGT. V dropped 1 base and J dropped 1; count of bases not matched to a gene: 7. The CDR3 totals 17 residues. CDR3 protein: CASSDWNRGHRNYGYTF. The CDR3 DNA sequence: TGTGCCAGCAGTGACTGGAACAGGGGGCACCGTAACTATGGCTACACCTTC.

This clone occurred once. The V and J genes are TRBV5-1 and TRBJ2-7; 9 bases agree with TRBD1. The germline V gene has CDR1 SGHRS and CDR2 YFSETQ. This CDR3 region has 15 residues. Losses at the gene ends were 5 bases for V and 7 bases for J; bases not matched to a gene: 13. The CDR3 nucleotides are TGCGCCAGCAGTTCACAGCGGACAGGGGTCGGGGAGCAGTACTTC. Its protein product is CASSSQRTGVGEQYF.

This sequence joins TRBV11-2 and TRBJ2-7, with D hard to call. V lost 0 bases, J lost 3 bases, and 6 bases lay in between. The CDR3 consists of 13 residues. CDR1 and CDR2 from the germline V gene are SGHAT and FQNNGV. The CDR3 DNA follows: TGTGCCAGCAGCTTAGAGGCAGACTACGAGCAGTACTTC. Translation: CASSLEADYEQYF.

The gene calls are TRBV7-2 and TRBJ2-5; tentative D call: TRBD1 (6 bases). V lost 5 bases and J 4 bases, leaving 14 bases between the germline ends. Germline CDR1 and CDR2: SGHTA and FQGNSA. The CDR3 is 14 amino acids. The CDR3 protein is CASSLQQGVETQYF. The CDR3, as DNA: TGTGCCAGCAGCCTCCAACAGGGTGTAGAGACCCAGTACTTC.

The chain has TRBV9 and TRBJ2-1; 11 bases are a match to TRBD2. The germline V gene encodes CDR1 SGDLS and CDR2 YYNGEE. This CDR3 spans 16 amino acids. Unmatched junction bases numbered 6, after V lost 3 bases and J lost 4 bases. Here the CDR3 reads CASSATGLAVYNEQFF. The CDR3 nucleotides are TGTGCCAGCAGCGCGACGGGACTAGCGGTATACAATGAGCAGTTCTTC.

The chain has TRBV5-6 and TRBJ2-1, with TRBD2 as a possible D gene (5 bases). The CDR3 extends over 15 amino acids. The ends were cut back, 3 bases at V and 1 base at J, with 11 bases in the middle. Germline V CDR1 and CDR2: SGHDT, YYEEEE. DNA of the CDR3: TGTGCCAGCAGCTCCCTAGCCGATTCCTACAATGAGCAGTTCTTC. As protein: CASSSLADSYNEQFF. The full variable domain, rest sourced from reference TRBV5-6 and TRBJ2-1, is DAGVTQSPTHLIKTRGQQVTLRCSPKSGHDTVSWYQQALGQGPQFIFQYYEEEERQRGNFPDRFSGHQFPNYSSELNVNALLLGDSALYLCASSSLADSYNEQFFGPGTRLTVL.

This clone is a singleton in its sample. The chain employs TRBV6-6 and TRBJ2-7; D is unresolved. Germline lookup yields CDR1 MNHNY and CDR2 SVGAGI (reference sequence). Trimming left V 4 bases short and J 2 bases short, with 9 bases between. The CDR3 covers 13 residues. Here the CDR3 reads CASSFDSTYEQYF. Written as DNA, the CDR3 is TGTGCCAGCAGTTTTGACTCAACCTACGAGCAGTACTTC.

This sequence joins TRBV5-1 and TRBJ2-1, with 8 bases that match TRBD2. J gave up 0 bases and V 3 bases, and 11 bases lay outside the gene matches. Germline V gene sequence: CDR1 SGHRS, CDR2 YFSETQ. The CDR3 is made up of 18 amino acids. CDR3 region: CASSSRGSGAYSYNEQFF. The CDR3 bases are TGCGCCAGCAGCTCCCGGGGTAGCGGGGCTTACTCCTACAATGAGCAGTTCTTC.

CDR3 residues: CASSPRYSGRNEQFF. The CDR3 nucleotides read TGTGCCAGCAGCCCCCGATATAGCGGGAGGAATGAGCAGTTCTTC. This sequence joins TRBV11-2 and TRBJ2-1; 10 bases fit TRBD2. Losses at the gene ends were 5 bases for V and 7 bases for J; bases not matched to a gene: 8. CDR3 size: 15 residues. The germline V gene encodes CDR1 SGHAT and CDR2 FQNNGV.

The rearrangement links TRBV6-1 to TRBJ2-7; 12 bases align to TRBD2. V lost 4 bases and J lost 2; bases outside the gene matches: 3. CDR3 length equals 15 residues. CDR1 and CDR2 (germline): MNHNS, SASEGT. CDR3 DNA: TGTGCCAGCAGTGCCGGACTAGCGGGGACCTACGAGCAGTACTTC. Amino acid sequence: CASSAGLAGTYEQYF.

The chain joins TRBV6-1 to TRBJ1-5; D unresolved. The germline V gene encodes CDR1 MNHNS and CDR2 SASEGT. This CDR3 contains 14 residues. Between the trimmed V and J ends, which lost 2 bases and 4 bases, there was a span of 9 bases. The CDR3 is CASSELRLNQPQHF. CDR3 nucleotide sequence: TGTGCCAGCAGTGAATTGAGGTTGAATCAGCCCCAGCATTTT.

The CDR3, as DNA: TGTGCCAGCAGCTTAAACCCAGGGGGCATCGCAGATACGCAGTATTTT. Translating it yields CASSLNPGGIADTQYF. The chain joins TRBV7-3 to TRBJ2-3; 8 nucleotides align to TRBD1. Germline-derived CDR1 and CDR2 are SGHTA and FQGTGA. The CDR3 contains 16 residues. V was pared by 1 base and J by 4 bases, with 7 bases of the junction left unmatched.

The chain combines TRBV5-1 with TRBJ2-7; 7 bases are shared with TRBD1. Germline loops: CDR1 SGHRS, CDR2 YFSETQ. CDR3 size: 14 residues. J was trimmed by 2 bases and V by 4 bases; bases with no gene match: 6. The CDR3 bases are TGCGCCAGCAGCACGACAGGGTATGCCTACGAGCAGTACTTC. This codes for CASSTTGYAYEQYF. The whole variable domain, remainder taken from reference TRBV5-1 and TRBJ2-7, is KAGVTQTPRYLIKTRGQQVTLSCSPISGHRSVSWYQQTPGQGLQFLFEYFSETQRNKGNFPGRFSGRQFSNSRSEMNVSTLELGDSALYLCASSTTGYAYEQYFGPGTRLTVT.

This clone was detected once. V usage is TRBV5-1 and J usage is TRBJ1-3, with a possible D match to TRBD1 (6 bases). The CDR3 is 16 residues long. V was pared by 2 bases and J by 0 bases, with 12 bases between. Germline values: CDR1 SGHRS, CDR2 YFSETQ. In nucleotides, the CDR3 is TGCGCCAGCAGCTTCGAGGACAGCCGCTCTGGAAACACCATATATTTT. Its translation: CASSFEDSRSGNTIYF. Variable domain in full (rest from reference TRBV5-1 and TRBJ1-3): KAGVTQTPRYLIKTRGQQVTLSCSPISGHRSVSWYQQTPGQGLQFLFEYFSETQRNKGNFPGRFSGRQFSNSRSEMNVSTLELGDSALYLCASSFEDSRSGNTIYFGEGSWLTVV.

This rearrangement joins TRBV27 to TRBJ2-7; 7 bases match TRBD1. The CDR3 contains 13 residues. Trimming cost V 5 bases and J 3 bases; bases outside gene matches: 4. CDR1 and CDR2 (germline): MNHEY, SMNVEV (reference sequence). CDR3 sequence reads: CASSKTGNYEQYF. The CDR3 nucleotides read TGTGCCAGCAGTAAGACAGGGAACTACGAGCAGTACTTC.

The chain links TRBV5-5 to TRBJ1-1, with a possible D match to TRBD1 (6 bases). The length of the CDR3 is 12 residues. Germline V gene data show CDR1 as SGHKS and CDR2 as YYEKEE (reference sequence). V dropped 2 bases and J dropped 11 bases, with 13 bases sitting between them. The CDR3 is CASSFQGMDAFF. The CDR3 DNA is TGTGCCAGCAGCTTTCAGGGGATGGATGCTTTCTTT.

CDR3 amino acids: CASSLGSWTGELFF. In DNA form, the CDR3 reads TGTGCCAGCAGCTTGGGTAGTTGGACCGGGGAGCTGTTTTTT. The chain carries TRBV5-6 and TRBJ2-2; no clear D gene. The CDR3 totals 14 residues. The ends were cut back, 0 bases at V and 5 bases at J, with 8 bases in the middle. Germline values: CDR1 SGHDT, CDR2 YYEEEE.